The 17 T cell receptor beta chains below all came from one sample that was sequenced in a study of shared clonotypes between healthy human individuals. TCRdb's copy holds only in-frame clones and misses some; the assay was immunoSEQ multiplex PCR. The data hold some 2.1 million clones, with about 95% observed a single time. CD45RO-negative, CCR7-selected cells formed the naive CD8 fraction, which excluded terminally differentiated effector memory CD45RA+ cells. The sample consisted of naive CD8+ T cells sorted from blood. These receptors were obtained from a young man in good health.

The genes are TRBV7-9 and TRBJ2-1; D is perhaps TRBD1 (5 bases). V was clipped by 5 bases and J by 7 bases, with 15 bases between them. Germline V gene lookup returns CDR1 SEHNR and CDR2 FQNEAQ (reference sequence). CDR3 length: 14 amino acids. The CDR3 DNA reads TGTGCCAGCAGCGTAGACAGATTCCCTAATGAGCAGTTCTTC. Translated, it gives CASSVDRFPNEQFF.

J is TRBJ2-7 and V is TRBV7-8, with D maybe TRBD2 (5 bases). Germline CDR1 SGHVS, CDR2 FQNEAQ. This CDR3 has 14 amino acids. V dropped 1 base and J dropped 2 bases, with 9 bases sitting between them. The CDR3 DNA sequence: TGTGCCAGCAGCTTAGGGCTAGCTACCTACGAGCAGTACTTC. Its protein is CASSLGLATYEQYF.

The V and J genes are TRBV2 and TRBJ1-4; no clear D. Germline lookup yields CDR1 SNHLY and CDR2 FYNNEI. The germline V and J ends were trimmed by 4 bases and 4 bases, with 7 bases remaining between them. CDR3 length: 13 amino acids. CDR3 region: CASSGAYNEKLFF. The CDR3 DNA is TGTGCCAGCAGTGGGGCTTATAATGAAAAACTGTTTTTT.

This sequence joins TRBV9 and TRBJ1-3, with D tentatively TRBD1 (5 bases). The germline gives CDR1 SGDLS, CDR2 YYNGEE. The V end lost 4 bases, the J end lost 0 bases, and 11 bases lay between the germline ends. This CDR3 has 15 residues. The CDR3 nucleotides read TGTGCCAGCAGCCCCTGGGGGGGCTCTGGAAACACCATATATTTT. It specifies CASSPWGGSGNTIYF.

The chain joins TRBV11-2 to TRBJ1-3; no reliable D call. The CDR3 totals 15 residues. Germline assignment: CDR1 SGHAT and CDR2 FQNNGV. Trimming left V 2 bases short and J 0 bases short, with 8 bases between. The CDR3, as DNA: TGTGCCAGCAGCTTACAGGCCCCCTCTGGAAACACCATATATTTT. This encodes CASSLQAPSGNTIYF.

This chain joins TRBV18 and TRBJ2-7, with D possibly being TRBD2 (6 bases). V was shortened by 5 bases and J by 3 bases, with 11 bases between the two germline ends. The CDR3 extends over 13 amino acids. Per germline, CDR1 KGHSH and CDR2 LQKENI. The CDR3 sequence: CASSEGGDYEQYF. The DNA of the CDR3 is TGTGCCAGCTCAGAGGGAGGCGACTACGAGCAGTACTTC.

The chain combines TRBV4-1 with TRBJ1-1, with no clear D. Germline loops: CDR1 MGHRA, CDR2 YSYEKL. V lost 2 bases and J lost 0, with 13 bases in between. The CDR3 has 16 amino acids. The CDR3 loop is CASSQRAAQMNTEAFF. CDR3 nucleotides: TGCGCCAGCAGCCAACGGGCTGCGCAGATGAACACTGAAGCTTTCTTT.

The chain is built from TRBV4-1 and TRBJ2-3; D remains unclear. The CDR3 runs 14 residues. Looked up from germline, CDR1 is MGHRA and CDR2 is YSYEKL. Between the trimmed V and J ends, which lost 4 bases and 2 bases, there was a span of 10 bases. CDR3 in DNA: TGCGCCAGCAGCCGCGGTGGGCTCACAGATACGCAGTATTTT. Translated, it gives CASSRGGLTDTQYF.

The V and J genes are TRBV10-1 and TRBJ2-7, with 7 bases fitting TRBD1. The CDR3 spans 12 residues. Germline CDR1 is WNHNN and CDR2 is SYGVQD (reference sequence). Trimming took 9 bases from V and 5 from J; bases not matched to a gene: 7. The CDR3 region is CASFDRANEQYF. CDR3 DNA sequence: TGCGCCAGTTTCGACAGGGCTAACGAGCAGTACTTC.

Note on this clone: Other DNA sequences of this sample code for an identical CDR3. The chain employs TRBV19 and TRBJ2-7, with no clear D. There are 13 residues in the CDR3. V was trimmed by 1 base and J by 3 bases, leaving 7 bases between them. Per germline, CDR1 LNHDA and CDR2 SQIVND (reference sequence). The CDR3 nucleotides read TGTGCCAGTAGTATAGGCCCCGGCTACGAGCAGTACTTC. Encoded protein: CASSIGPGYEQYF.

The chain carries TRBV5-6 and TRBJ1-2; D remains ambiguous. Trimming left V 4 bases short and J 1 base short, with 14 bases between. The CDR3 has 15 amino acids. Per the germline V gene, CDR1 is SGHDT and CDR2 is YYEEEE. The CDR3 nucleotides read TGTGCCAGCAGCCTCCTCGAGGCCATTAACTATGGCTACACCTTC. Amino acid sequence: CASSLLEAINYGYTF.

V usage is TRBV6-5 and J usage is TRBJ2-7; D unresolved. Germline assignment: CDR1 MNHEY and CDR2 SVGAGI. V was clipped by 6 bases and J by 2 bases, with 17 bases between them. CDR3 length: 15 amino acids. CDR3: CASRPRGGNTYEQYF. CDR3 nucleotide sequence: TGTGCCAGCAGACCGCGCGGCGGAAACACCTACGAGCAGTACTTC.

This clone was observed a handful of times. The V gene is TRBV19, the J gene TRBJ2-7, with 10 bases identical to TRBD1. The CDR3 is made up of 14 amino acids. Trimming took 6 bases from V and 2 from J; bases not matched to a gene: 4. Germline V CDR1 and CDR2: LNHDA, SQIVND (reference sequence). In DNA, the CDR3 is TGTGCCAGTAGACCGGGACAGGGGCCCTACGAGCAGTACTTC. Translated: CASRPGQGPYEQYF.

The rearrangement links TRBV13 to TRBJ2-7; perhaps D is TRBD1 or TRBD2 (6 bases each). The V end was cut by 1 base, the J end by 7 bases, with 11 bases between. There are 13 residues in the CDR3. Germline assignment: CDR1 PRHDT and CDR2 FYEKMQ (reference sequence). This CDR3 is CASSLAGAGEQYF. The DNA of the CDR3 is TGTGCCAGCAGCTTAGCGGGGGCCGGAGAGCAGTACTTC.

The genes are TRBV5-1 and TRBJ2-2; the D is unclear. Trimming removed 7 bases from V and 6 bases from J, with 10 bases in between. Germline CDR1 and CDR2: SGHRS and YFSETQ. This CDR3 region has 12 residues. Here the CDR3 reads CASVSNPGELFF. CDR3 nucleotide sequence: TGCGCCAGCGTTTCGAATCCCGGGGAGCTGTTTTTT. The whole variable domain, remainder taken from reference TRBV5-1 and TRBJ2-2, is KAGVTQTPRYLIKTRGQQVTLSCSPISGHRSVSWYQQTPGQGLQFLFEYFSETQRNKGNFPGRFSGRQFSNSRSEMNVSTLELGDSALYLCASVSNPGELFFGEGSRLTVL.

Here the CDR3 reads CASSFPDREETQYF. In nucleotides, the CDR3 is TGTGCCAGCAGCTTCCCGGACCGGGAAGAGACCCAGTACTTC. The V call is TRBV7-9, the J call TRBJ2-5; D unresolved. Trimming cost V 3 bases and J 3 bases, with 11 bases left between them. The CDR3 contains 14 residues. The germline gives CDR1 SEHNR, CDR2 FQNEAQ (reference sequence).

The rearrangement joins TRBV19 to TRBJ2-7; D not resolved. This CDR3 has 13 amino acids. The V end was cut by 5 bases, the J end by 2 bases, with 10 bases between. Germline-derived CDR1 and CDR2 are LNHDA and SQIVND (reference sequence). The DNA of the CDR3 is TGTGCCAGTAGTCCCCACGGAGCCTACGAGCAGTACTTC. This encodes CASSPHGAYEQYF.